The source of this T cell receptor (beta chain) is a study of response to subunit inactivated influenza vaccine. The CDR3 has 18 amino acids. In germline, CDR1 is LGHNT, CDR2 FRNRAP. V lost 2 bases, J lost 1 base, and 6 bases stayed unmatched. TCRdb itself ran the RT-PCR reads through MiXCR, one entry per CDR3 protein. The sample yields fewer than 700,000 distinct CDR3 sequences, 10% to 15% seen once. V gene TRBV12-5 combines with J gene TRBJ2-2, with 11 bases that match TRBD2. The TCR originated in a man aged 45-65 years who received an inactivated influenza vaccine. Sequenced material: PBMCs from blood, taken roughly 48 days after vaccination. CDR3: CASGLSSGGAGNTGELFF. CDR3 sequence (DNA): TGTGCTAGTGGTTTGAGTAGCGGGGGGGCCGGGAACACCGGGGAGCTGTTTTTT.